The 16 T cell receptor beta chains presented below share a single source sample, sequenced in a study of Ad26.COV2.S vaccination and SARS-CoV-2 variants. Method: immunoSEQ multiplex PCR; TCRdb's copy keeps in-frame clones and lacks some. This sample has 430,000 or so clones, with approximately 92% found just once. Treatment here: around 19 received Ad26.COV2.S at low or high dose, single or two shots; 5 received placebo; per-sample allocation not given. Samples analyzed were those drawn on day 63 after the first vaccine or placebo injection. The specimen comprised peripheral blood, sampled in a trial of Ad26.COV2.S vaccine versus placebo. The receptors were gathered from a person aged 18-60 years who received the Ad26.COV2.S COVID-19 vaccine or a placebo.

This chain links TRBV14 with TRBJ2-1, with no clear D. Between the trimmed V and J ends, which lost 1 base and 8 bases, there was a span of 9 bases. There are 13 residues in the CDR3. Germline CDR1 SGHDN, CDR2 FVKESK. This CDR3 reads CASSQVVDHEQFF. In DNA form, the CDR3 reads TGTGCCAGCAGCCAAGTTGTCGACCATGAGCAGTTCTTC.

The V gene is TRBV28, the J gene TRBJ2-4; possible D gene TRBD2, 6 bases. The CDR3 contains 15 residues. V lost 3 bases, J lost 0 bases, and 9 bases lay in between. CDR1 is MDHEN and CDR2 is SYDVKM in the germline V gene. This chain's CDR3 is CASSLRGLAKNIQYF. The CDR3 coding sequence is TGTGCCAGCAGTTTGAGGGGACTAGCCAAAAACATTCAGTACTTC.

The sample holds one count of this clone. V usage is TRBV3-1 (or the pseudogene TRBV3-2) and J usage is TRBJ2-7, with 9 bases that match TRBD1. Germline V CDR1 and CDR2: LGHDT, YNNKEL (reference sequence). The CDR3 runs 16 residues. J lost 5 bases, V lost 3 bases, and 11 bases had no gene match. This CDR3 reads CASSQLPGQGPHEQYF. CDR3 bases: TGTGCCAGCAGCCAGCTCCCGGGACAGGGTCCCCACGAGCAGTACTTC.

The count of this clone is one. The identical CDR3 is also encoded by other nucleotide sequences in the sample. This chain links TRBV20-1 with TRBJ2-7; D is uncertain. The CDR3 consists of 11 residues. V was cut by 0 bases and J by 4 bases, with 4 bases left in between. Germline V gene sequence: CDR1 DFQATT, CDR2 SNEGSKA (reference sequence). CDR3 sequence (DNA): TGCAGTGCTAGAGACGGGTACGAGCAGTACTTC. It encodes CSARDGYEQYF.

The chain links TRBV5-1 to TRBJ1-6; possible D gene TRBD1, 6 bases. With 2 bases removed from V and 6 bases from J, the gap between germline ends came to 18 bases. The CDR3 is 17 residues long. Germline-derived CDR1 and CDR2 are SGHRS and YFSETQ. CDR3 DNA: TGCGCCAGCAGCTTCGTCACTTCGGGACAAACTAATTCACCCCTCCACTTT. This gives the protein CASSFVTSGQTNSPLHF.

Written as DNA, the CDR3 is TGTGCCAGCAGTCGACTAGCGGGAGGGCCATACGAGCAGTACTTC. As protein: CASSRLAGGPYEQYF. The V and J genes are TRBV2 and TRBJ2-7, with TRBD2 matching 14 bases. CDR3 length equals 15 residues. J gave up 4 bases and V 5 bases, and 4 bases lay outside the gene matches. In germline, CDR1 is SNHLY, CDR2 FYNNEI.

The chain has TRBV28 and TRBJ1-2; 7 nucleotides match TRBD1. This CDR3 is built from 14 residues. The germline CDR1 and CDR2 sequences are MDHEN and SYDVKM. The J segment lost 2 bases and the V segment lost 4 bases, leaving 4 bases of the junction unmatched. Written as DNA, the CDR3 is TGTGCCAGCAGTTCGGACAGGCCCAACTATGGCTACACCTTC. It specifies CASSSDRPNYGYTF.

The chain recombines TRBV7-2 with TRBJ2-7, with 7 positions matching TRBD2. CDR3 length equals 15 residues. Germline V gene data show CDR1 as SGHTA and CDR2 as FQGNSA. The trim removed 5 bases at V and 2 bases at J, leaving 9 bases unmatched. The CDR3 protein is CASSPEAGAPYEQYF. CDR3 nucleotide sequence: TGTGCCAGCAGCCCAGAGGCGGGAGCCCCCTACGAGCAGTACTTC.

The chain carries TRBV6-5 and TRBJ1-2, with D possibly TRBD1 on 5 matching bases. V was pared by 5 bases and J by 2 bases, with 12 bases between. Per the germline V gene, CDR1 is MNHEY and CDR2 is SVGAGI. The CDR3 runs to 14 residues. The chain's CDR3 is CASSIQGMNYGYTF. The CDR3 DNA follows: TGTGCCAGCAGTATCCAGGGTATGAACTATGGCTACACCTTC.

V usage is TRBV10-1 and J usage is TRBJ1-1; TRBD1 matches at 8 bases. The V and J ends lost 8 bases and 0 bases, in that order; junction bases with no gene match: 11. CDR3 length: 16 residues. CDR1 WNHNN and CDR2 SYGVQD come from the germline V gene (reference sequence). This CDR3 reads CASHRTGPSVNTEAFF. DNA for the CDR3: TGCGCCAGCCACCGGACAGGGCCGTCCGTGAACACTGAAGCTTTCTTT.

The chain joins TRBV6-2 or TRBV6-3 to TRBJ2-1; D unresolved. This CDR3 comprises 14 residues. Germline CDR1 and CDR2: MNHEY and SVGEGT. The V end lost 4 bases, the J end lost 4 bases, and 11 bases lay between the germline ends. The CDR3 spells CASSSNWAYNEQFF. Written as DNA, the CDR3 is TGTGCCAGCAGTTCTAATTGGGCGTACAATGAGCAGTTCTTC.

The V gene is TRBV18, the J gene TRBJ2-5; a weak D match, TRBD1 (5 bases). Between the trimmed V and J ends, which lost 2 bases and 2 bases, there was a span of 12 bases. Germline V gives CDR1 KGHSH, CDR2 LQKENI. The CDR3 is made up of 15 amino acids. The CDR3 here is CASSPITGNQETQYF. The CDR3 DNA follows: TGTGCCAGCTCACCAATCACAGGCAATCAAGAGACCCAGTACTTC.

V and J are TRBV7-2 and TRBJ1-6, with TRBD1 as a possible D gene (6 bases). This CDR3 is 15 amino acids long. V lost 1 base and J lost 11, with 15 bases in between. Germline CDR1 reads SGHTA; CDR2 reads FQGNSA. CDR3 amino acids: CASSLDDRLGPPLHF. The CDR3 DNA sequence: TGTGCCAGCAGCTTAGATGACAGGCTAGGTCCACCCCTCCACTTT.

This chain uses TRBV25-1 with TRBJ2-1; D unclear. CDR1 and CDR2 from the germline V gene are MGHDK and SYGVNS. There are 15 residues in the CDR3. V was cut by 1 base and J by 3 bases, with 10 bases left in between. DNA for the CDR3: TGTGCCAGCAGTGAATCTGGCAGATTCTACAATGAGCAGTTCTTC. Its translation: CASSESGRFYNEQFF.

This clone was found a few times. The chain links TRBV6-5 to TRBJ1-1; 8 bases line up with TRBD1. CDR3 size: 16 residues. J lost 3 bases, V lost 0 bases, and 6 bases had no gene match. Germline V CDR1 and CDR2: MNHEY, SVGAGI. CDR3 residues: CASSYSKAGGYTEAFF. CDR3 nucleotides: TGTGCCAGCAGTTACTCGAAGGCAGGGGGCTACACTGAAGCTTTCTTT.

The V gene is TRBV19, the J gene TRBJ1-5, with 7 bases that match TRBD1. This CDR3 spans 15 amino acids. CDR1 is LNHDA, CDR2 SQIVND, per germline (reference sequence). J was trimmed by 0 bases and V by 5 bases; bases with no gene match: 4. CDR3 nucleotides: TGTGCCAGTAGTGACAGGGCTTATAGCAATCAGCCCCAGCATTTT. Protein product: CASSDRAYSNQPQHF.